These 14 T cell receptor beta chains were sequenced from one sample in a study of T cell changes during pregnancy in multiple sclerosis (dated by TCRdb to between 2019 and 2020). Receptor libraries were prepared by the immunoSEQ multiplex PCR assay. Here the immuneACCESS table is served through TCRdb, limited to in-frame sequences with V and J called. Missing clones are a known gap in these copies; in checked studies unresolved V genes cover under half, and the rest lacks a known reason. The sample table contains tens of thousands of clones; only one count was recorded for roughly 92% of them. The ten largest clones capture approximately 2% of the sample. The input for sequencing was peripheral blood, taken in the third trimester of pregnancy. These receptors were collected from a female donor in good health, enrolled as a control in a pregnancy study.

The V and J genes are TRBV10-1 and TRBJ2-5; weak D call: TRBD1 (6 bases). The CDR3 runs to 13 residues. The germline V gene has CDR1 WNHNN and CDR2 SYGVQD (reference sequence). With 8 bases removed from V and 2 bases from J, the gap between germline ends came to 12 bases. The CDR3 region has the DNA TGCGCCAGCTCATCTGGACAGCAAGAGACCCAGTACTTC. Residues: CASSSGQQETQYF.

This chain links TRBV7-2 with TRBJ2-1, with D maybe TRBD2 (6 bases). The CDR3 is 16 residues long. CDR1 SGHTA and CDR2 FQGNSA come from the germline V gene. Trimming cost V 2 bases and J 0 bases, with 11 bases left between them. The CDR3 region has the DNA TGTGCCAGCAGCTTACGCGGGGTAAGCTCCTACAATGAGCAGTTCTTC. Its translation: CASSLRGVSSYNEQFF.

The V gene is TRBV5-1, the J gene TRBJ2-5; 9 bases are shared with TRBD2. The germline V gene has CDR1 SGHRS and CDR2 YFSETQ. V lost 1 base and J lost 5; bases outside the gene matches: 12. The CDR3 spans 17 residues. CDR3 DNA: TGCGCCAGCAGCTTGACTCCAGCGGGGGGCCATGCGGAGACCCAGTACTTC. This sequence encodes CASSLTPAGGHAETQYF.

The rearrangement joins TRBV14 to TRBJ2-3, with TRBD2 matching over 13 bases. CDR3 length: 15 residues. Germline V gene data show CDR1 as SGHDN and CDR2 as FVKESK. The V segment lost 8 bases and the J segment 5 bases; nucleotides outside the gene matches: 7. CDR3 residues: CASRRTSGSLDTQYF. The DNA of the CDR3 is TGTGCCAGCCGACGGACTAGCGGGAGTTTAGATACGCAGTATTTT. Filled out from reference TRBV14 and TRBJ2-3, the complete variable domain reads EAGVTQFPSHSVIEKGQTVTLRCDPISGHDNLYWYRRVMGKEIKFLLHFVKESKQDESGMPNNRFLAERTGGTYSTLKVQPAELEDSGVYFCASRRTSGSLDTQYFGPGTRLTVL.

This chain uses TRBV29-1 with TRBJ2-1; 15 nucleotides line up with TRBD2. Per germline, CDR1 SQVTM and CDR2 ANQGSEA. There are 18 residues in the CDR3. With 2 bases clipped from V and 0 bases from J, the junction kept 5 bases outside the gene matches. The CDR3, as DNA: TGCAGCGTTGAACGGGGACTAGCGGGGGGACACTCCTACAATGAGCAGTTCTTC. This gives the protein CSVERGLAGGHSYNEQFF.

The V and J genes are TRBV20-1 and TRBJ2-1, with no clear D. V was pared by 3 bases and J by 8 bases, with 5 bases between. Germline V gene data show CDR1 as DFQATT and CDR2 as SNEGSKA (reference sequence). CDR3 length: 10 residues. CDR3 DNA: TGCAGTGCTAGGGAGTATGAGCAGTTCTTC. It encodes CSAREYEQFF.

This rearrangement joins TRBV11-2 to TRBJ2-7, with D perhaps TRBD2 (5 bases). The CDR3 has 15 residues. Trimming cost V 2 bases and J 0 bases, with 11 bases left between them. CDR1 and CDR2 from the germline V gene are SGHAT and FQNNGV. CDR3 loop: CASSLKRESSYEQYF. DNA of the CDR3: TGTGCCAGCAGCTTAAAACGGGAAAGCTCCTACGAGCAGTACTTC.

CDR3 DNA sequence: TGTGCCAGTACCATTTGGCGGGACAGGGAGCCTGAAGCTTTCTTT. It specifies CASTIWRDREPEAFF. This rearrangement joins TRBV19 to TRBJ1-1, with 9 bases that match TRBD1. The CDR3 has 15 amino acids. With 7 bases clipped from V and 6 bases from J, the junction kept 12 bases outside the gene matches. The germline gives CDR1 LNHDA, CDR2 SQIVND (reference sequence).

The J gene is TRBJ2-1, the V gene TRBV5-4, with D perhaps TRBD1 (5 bases). The CDR3 is 13 residues long. V gave up 4 bases and J gave up 4 bases, with 9 bases separating them. The germline V gene has CDR1 SGHNT and CDR2 YYREEE (reference sequence). The CDR3 sequence is CASSPTVYNEQFF. The CDR3 DNA follows: TGTGCCAGCAGCCCGACAGTATACAATGAGCAGTTCTTC.

V usage is TRBV30 and J usage is TRBJ1-1; D remains ambiguous. Per the germline V gene, CDR1 is GTSNPN and CDR2 is SVGIG (reference sequence). The CDR3 covers 12 residues. Between the trimmed V and J ends, which lost 7 bases and 1 base, there was a span of 10 bases. The DNA of the CDR3 is TGTGCCTTCTCCCCGGGGAACACTGAAGCTTTCTTT. Encoded protein: CAFSPGNTEAFF.

The chain joins TRBV6-5 to TRBJ1-6; D might be TRBD1 (6 bases). Germline lookup yields CDR1 MNHEY and CDR2 SVGAGI. V lost 3 bases, J lost 7 bases, and 10 bases lay in between. This CDR3 is built from 14 residues. In nucleotides, the CDR3 is TGTGCCAGCAGTTATCAGGGGTCCAATTCACCCCTCCACTTT. This translates into CASSYQGSNSPLHF.

V usage is TRBV10-3 and J usage is TRBJ2-1; 7 nucleotides align to TRBD2. The ends lost 6 bases at V and 0 bases at J; junction bases unmatched: 8. The CDR3 length is 16 residues. CDR1 ENHRY and CDR2 SYGVKD come from the germline V gene. The CDR3 bases are TGTGCCATCAGCCTAGCGGACTATAGCTCCTACAATGAGCAGTTCTTC. Translation gives CAISLADYSSYNEQFF.

The chain carries TRBV11-1 and TRBJ2-5; D unclear. CDR3 length equals 13 residues. Germline V lookup: CDR1 SGHAT, CDR2 FQDESV (reference sequence). V was shortened by 6 bases and J by 1 base, with 9 bases between the two germline ends. This chain's CDR3 is CASRANVQETQYF. The CDR3 nucleotides are TGTGCCAGCAGGGCCAATGTCCAAGAGACCCAGTACTTC.

This chain uses TRBV27 with TRBJ2-1, with D tentatively TRBD1 (6 bases). Trimming removed 2 bases at V and 4 bases at J, with 9 bases between. Germline CDR1 reads MNHEY; CDR2 reads SMNVEV (reference sequence). The CDR3 length is 14 residues. As DNA, the CDR3 is TGTGCCAGCAGTTTAGGGGGCGTATACAATGAGCAGTTCTTC. Protein: CASSLGGVYNEQFF.